The 26 T cell receptor beta chains given below trace back to one sample, sequenced in a study of T cell changes during pregnancy in multiple sclerosis. The method was immunoSEQ multiplex PCR; TCRdb's version includes in-frame clones alone and lacks a portion of them. The repertoire includes approximately 88,000 clones, 94% of them detected once, and 2% to 2.5% sits in the top ten. Here the sequenced sample was peripheral blood, taken in the third trimester of pregnancy. The receptors originated from a female donor with multiple sclerosis, enrolled in a pregnancy study.

The chain is built from TRBV28 and TRBJ2-6; TRBD1 matches 11 bases. V shed 5 bases and J 0 bases; nucleotides not matched to a gene: 6. Germline lookup yields CDR1 MDHEN and CDR2 SYDVKM. The CDR3 extends over 18 amino acids. Here the CDR3 reads CASSPGTGGRSGANVLTF. In nucleotides, the CDR3 is TGTGCCAGCAGTCCAGGGACAGGGGGACGCTCTGGGGCCAACGTCCTGACTTTC.

This clone was observed once. The chain links TRBV5-4 to TRBJ2-5; D call uncertain. Looked up from germline, CDR1 is SGHNT and CDR2 is YYREEE (reference sequence). Trimming left V 4 bases short and J 1 base short, with 2 bases between. The CDR3 has 11 amino acids. This CDR3 is CASSLQETQYF. In nucleotides, the CDR3 is TGTGCCAGCAGCCTCCAAGAGACCCAGTACTTC.

The chain employs TRBV5-1 and TRBJ1-2; 7 nucleotides match TRBD1. Losses at the gene ends were 3 bases for V and 7 bases for J; bases not matched to a gene: 12. This CDR3 has 15 amino acids. The V gene's germline CDR1 is SGHRS and CDR2 YFSETQ. In nucleotides, the CDR3 is TGCGCCAGCAGCTCGCAGACAGGGTCTCAGGGTGGCTACACCTTC. This encodes CASSSQTGSQGGYTF.

On this clone: This same CDR3 is encoded by further DNA sequences in the sample. The chain carries TRBV6-5 and TRBJ2-7; 7 nucleotides line up with TRBD2. CDR1 is MNHEY, CDR2 SVGAGI, per germline. V trimming: 6 bases; J trimming: 1 base; junction bases outside the gene matches: 3. This CDR3 comprises 13 residues. In DNA form, the CDR3 reads TGTGCCAGCAGGGCTAGCGGTTCCTACGAGCAGTACTTC. The encoded protein is CASRASGSYEQYF.

The chain links TRBV27 to TRBJ2-7, with 12 bases aligning to TRBD2. The CDR3 totals 19 residues. The germline CDR1 and CDR2 sequences are MNHEY and SMNVEV (reference sequence). The ends lost 0 bases at V and 4 bases at J; junction bases unmatched: 13. The CDR3 DNA reads as TGTGCCAGCAGTTTATCACCGGTTCGTCTAGCGGGAGGGCCTTACGAGCAGTACTTC. Translated, it gives CASSLSPVRLAGGPYEQYF.

The V and J genes are TRBV27 and TRBJ2-1; 11 bases are a match to TRBD2. Trimming took 7 bases from V and 8 from J; bases not matched to a gene: 13. The CDR3 covers 16 residues. CDR1 and CDR2 (germline): MNHEY, SMNVEV (reference sequence). CDR3 loop: CASTFRMTSGMDEQFF. Here the CDR3 DNA reads TGTGCCAGCACTTTCCGAATGACTAGCGGGATGGATGAGCAGTTCTTC.

J is TRBJ2-3 and V is TRBV11-1; 7 bases line up with TRBD1. The V and J ends lost 2 bases and 2 bases, in that order; junction bases with no gene match: 4. This CDR3 has 15 residues. The germline V gene has CDR1 SGHAT and CDR2 FQDESV (reference sequence). The DNA of the CDR3 is TGTGCCAGCAGCTTAATCAGGGGGACCACAGATACGCAGTATTTT. The encoded protein is CASSLIRGTTDTQYF.

CDR3 bases: TGCGCCAGCAGCTTGGTGTTAGCGGGGAAGACCTACAATGAGCAGTTCTTC. It encodes CASSLVLAGKTYNEQFF. The chain couples TRBV5-1 to TRBJ2-1, with 8 bases aligning to TRBD2. The V gene end was trimmed by 0 bases and the J gene end by 2 bases; junction bases not matched to a gene: 7. Germline CDR1 SGHRS, CDR2 YFSETQ. The CDR3 is 17 amino acids.

This sequence joins TRBV7-8 and TRBJ2-1; 12 nucleotides agree with TRBD2. The CDR3 runs 16 residues. Per germline, CDR1 SGHVS and CDR2 FQNEAQ. Losses at the gene ends were 4 bases for V and 6 bases for J; bases not matched to a gene: 7. This CDR3 reads CASSSPGLAGLNEQFF. The CDR3 DNA reads as TGTGCCAGCAGCTCGCCTGGACTAGCGGGACTCAATGAGCAGTTCTTC.

V is TRBV9 and J is TRBJ2-1, with TRBD2 identical over 8 bases. The CDR3 consists of 16 residues. Germline V lookup: CDR1 SGDLS, CDR2 YYNGEE. Germline trimming cut 0 bases from V and 7 bases from J; bases unmatched to any gene: 9. The CDR3 DNA is TGTGCCAGCAGCGTAGACGTTAGGGGCGGGAGGAATGAGCAGTTCTTC. Protein: CASSVDVRGGRNEQFF.

The CDR3 coding sequence is TGTGCCAGTAGTGCAACAGGGTCGGGGCAGCCCCAGCATTTT. Its protein is CASSATGSGQPQHF. This chain connects TRBV19 to TRBJ1-5; tentatively, D is TRBD1 (6 bases). The ends were cut back, 5 bases at V and 7 bases at J, with 15 bases in the middle. The length of the CDR3 is 14 residues. Germline V CDR1 and CDR2: LNHDA, SQIVND (reference sequence).

V gene TRBV5-1 combines with J gene TRBJ2-2; 9 positions agree with TRBD2. V trimming: 0 bases; J trimming: 4 bases; junction bases outside the gene matches: 1. The CDR3 runs 15 residues. From germline, CDR1 is SGHRS and CDR2 YFSETQ. The CDR3, as DNA: TGCGCCAGCAGCTTGGTAGCGGGAGCCACCGGGGAGCTGTTTTTT. It codes for CASSLVAGATGELFF.

The V gene is TRBV15, the J gene TRBJ1-1; D perhaps matches TRBD1 (6 bases). Germline CDR1 reads LNHNV; CDR2 reads YYDKDF (reference sequence). Deletions cut 4 bases from V and 3 bases from J, with 21 bases between. The CDR3 spans 17 residues. The CDR3 is CATSTMRGGAAYTEAFF. As DNA, the CDR3 is TGTGCCACCAGCACAATGAGGGGGGGAGCAGCTTACACTGAAGCTTTCTTT.

J is TRBJ2-3 and V is TRBV5-1; D uncertain. Germline loops: CDR1 SGHRS, CDR2 YFSETQ. Trimming took 0 bases from V and 0 from J, leaving 8 bases between them. This CDR3 has 15 amino acids. The CDR3 region is CASSLGPLSTDTQYF. The CDR3 bases are TGCGCCAGCAGCTTGGGGCCCCTGAGCACAGATACGCAGTATTTT. The whole variable domain, filled in from reference TRBV5-1 and TRBJ2-3, reads KAGVTQTPRYLIKTRGQQVTLSCSPISGHRSVSWYQQTPGQGLQFLFEYFSETQRNKGNFPGRFSGRQFSNSRSEMNVSTLELGDSALYLCASSLGPLSTDTQYFGPGTRLTVL.

The chain couples TRBV5-6 to TRBJ2-5; weak D call: TRBD2 (6 bases). The CDR3 spans 15 residues. Germline values: CDR1 SGHDT, CDR2 YYEEEE. Trimming removed 0 bases at V and 5 bases at J, with 14 bases between. In DNA form, the CDR3 reads TGTGCCAGCAGCTTGGGTGGAGGGATACGTGAGACCCAGTACTTC. This codes for CASSLGGGIRETQYF.

The gene calls are TRBV7-2 and TRBJ1-1, with 7 bases lining up with TRBD1. Unmatched junction bases numbered 14, after V lost 5 bases and J lost 2 bases. CDR1 SGHTA and CDR2 FQGNSA come from the germline V gene. The length of the CDR3 is 17 residues. In DNA, the CDR3 is TGTGCCAGCAGCCGCACCAGATACGGGACAGCTAACACTGAAGCTTTCTTT. This sequence encodes CASSRTRYGTANTEAFF.

The rearrangement uses TRBV6-6 and TRBJ1-5; 7 positions agree with TRBD1. The CDR3 sequence is 16 residues long. The J segment lost 0 bases and the V segment lost 2 bases, leaving 4 bases of the junction unmatched. The germline V gene has CDR1 MNHNY and CDR2 SVGAGI (reference sequence). As DNA, the CDR3 is TGTGCCAGCAGTTACCGGGACAGCTATAGCAATCAGCCCCAGCATTTT. Encoded protein: CASSYRDSYSNQPQHF.

The chain is built from TRBV27 and TRBJ1-1; D uncertain. The germline V gene has CDR1 MNHEY and CDR2 SMNVEV (reference sequence). Trimming cost V 0 bases and J 2 bases, with 4 bases left between them. This CDR3 has 13 residues. The CDR3: CASSLSANTEAFF. Written as DNA, the CDR3 is TGTGCCAGCAGTTTATCAGCCAACACTGAAGCTTTCTTT.

The V and J genes are TRBV27 and TRBJ2-7, with TRBD2 identical over 7 bases. J gave up 4 bases and V 2 bases, and 17 bases lay outside the gene matches. The CDR3 extends over 18 amino acids. The V gene's germline CDR1 is MNHEY and CDR2 SMNVEV (reference sequence). CDR3 sequence: CASSLRPRDYWGVYEQYF. CDR3 nucleotides: TGTGCCAGCAGTTTACGCCCTAGGGACTATTGGGGTGTTTACGAGCAGTACTTC.

This CDR3 is CASSQRGAVYGYTF. As DNA, the CDR3 is TGTGCCAGCTCACAGCGGGGGGCCGTCTATGGCTACACCTTC. The chain uses TRBV18 and TRBJ1-2; a weak D match, TRBD1 (6 bases). Trimming took 4 bases from V and 4 from J, leaving 13 bases between them. This CDR3 contains 14 residues. From germline, CDR1 is KGHSH and CDR2 LQKENI.

V and J are TRBV9 and TRBJ1-3; weak D call: TRBD1 (5 bases). Trimming took 2 bases from V and 2 from J, leaving 11 bases between them. This CDR3 region has 15 residues. CDR1 is SGDLS, CDR2 YYNGEE, per germline. CDR3: CASSVGGKAGNTIYF. In DNA, the CDR3 is TGTGCCAGCAGCGTGGGGGGAAAAGCTGGAAACACCATATATTTT.

This clone was observed once. The genes are TRBV2 and TRBJ2-1; 8 bases match TRBD2. The CDR3 has 13 residues. V dropped 5 bases and J dropped 3; count of bases not matched to a gene: 0. Germline V gene data show CDR1 as SNHLY and CDR2 as FYNNEI. CDR3 protein: CASSSGSYNEQFF. The CDR3 region has the DNA TGTGCCAGCAGTAGCGGGAGCTACAATGAGCAGTTCTTC.

The V gene is TRBV9, the J gene TRBJ2-6, with 9 bases lining up with TRBD1. Trimming took 0 bases from V and 13 from J; bases not matched to a gene: 5. Germline CDR1 reads SGDLS; CDR2 reads YYNGEE. There are 14 residues in the CDR3. The CDR3 coding sequence is TGTGCCAGCAGCGTAGAGGGGACAGGGTCTGTCCTGACTTTC. It codes for CASSVEGTGSVLTF.

The chain carries TRBV4-3 and TRBJ2-3; possibly TRBD2 for D (6 bases). The V gene lost 3 bases and the J gene lost 0 bases, with 13 bases spanning the gap. CDR3 length equals 16 residues. Germline loops: CDR1 LGHNA, CDR2 YSLEER. The CDR3 DNA follows: TGCGCCAGCAGCCATGGGAGGAGCGGGAGCACAGATACGCAGTATTTT. Amino acid sequence: CASSHGRSGSTDTQYF.

The chain employs TRBV9 and TRBJ1-4; TRBD1 aligns across 7 bases. Trimming at V came to 4 bases and at J to 1 base, leaving 4 bases not matched to a gene. The CDR3 contains 15 residues. CDR1 is SGDLS, CDR2 YYNGEE, per germline. The CDR3 sequence: CASSFRTGTNEKLFF. As DNA, the CDR3 is TGTGCCAGCAGCTTCCGGACAGGAACTAATGAAAAACTGTTTTTT.

This chain uses TRBV6-5 with TRBJ1-2; 7 nucleotides agree with TRBD1. The length of the CDR3 is 11 residues. V lost 6 bases, J lost 10 bases, and 5 bases stayed unmatched. CDR1 is MNHEY and CDR2 is SVGAGI in the germline V gene. The CDR3 nucleotides read TGTGCCAGCAGGCGGGGACAGTCCTACACCTTC. Protein product: CASRRGQSYTF.